These T cell receptor beta chains were read from a single sample in a study of cytomegalovirus exposure and HLA in healthy donors. Generated by immunoSEQ multiplex PCR, the TCRdb table keeps only in-frame clones and is missing some. This sample's clone table lists fewer than 60,000 clones. Sequenced: PBMCs. The source is a woman aged 40 to 50 in good health and CMV-seronegative. CDR3s include the opening cysteine and the closing phenylalanine or tryptophan. A D gene is named only where the DNA matches it firmly.

d_call	j_call	v_call	cdr3_nt	cdr3_aa
TRBD2	TRBJ2-7	TRBV5-6	TGTGCCAGCAGTCCGATAGCGGGAGCTTTCTCCTACGAGCAGTACTTC	CASSPIAGAFSYEQYF
-	TRBJ1-6	TRBV27	TGTGCCAGCAGTCCGAGGACAGATTCACCCCTCCACTTT	CASSPRTDSPLHF
TRBD1	TRBJ1-6	TRBV7-9	TGTGCCAGCAGCGAACAGGGGTATTCACCCCTCCACTTT	CASSEQGYSPLHF
-	TRBJ2-3	TRBV1	TGCACCAGCAGCCAACCGTGCAAATTCGGGACTAGCGACCTACTAGGAGATACGCAGTATTTT	CTSSQPCKFGTSDLLGDTQYF
-	TRBJ1-1	TRBV7-2	TGTGCCAGCAGTTCGACAGTGAGCACTGAAGCTTTCTTT	CASSSTVSTEAFF
TRBD1	TRBJ1-3	TRBV5-4	TGTGCCAGCAGCTTGGAACCGACAGGGGCGGCGGGAAACACCATATATTTT	CASSLEPTGAAGNTIYF
TRBD2	TRBJ2-1	TRBV30	TGTGCCTCCCCGGGTAGTAGCGGGGGGGCCCACTCCTACAATGAGCAGTTCTTC	CASPGSSGGAHSYNEQFF
-	TRBJ1-4	TRBV7-2	TGTGCCAGCAGCTCGGAACAGGGCGCCGGCGAAAAACTGTTTTTT	CASSSEQGAGEKLFF
-	TRBJ2-7	TRBV7-9	TGTGCCAGCAGCCGATTTCCCAGCGGGTCTTCCTACGAGCAGTACTTC	CASSRFPSGSSYEQYF
TRBD1	TRBJ1-2	TRBV6-5	TGTGCCAGCAGTTACTCAAAGTCACAGGGGGGCTACACCTTC	CASSYSKSQGGYTF
TRBD1	TRBJ1-5	TRBV7-6	TGTGCCAGCAGCTTAGGACAGGGCTATAGCAATCAGCCCCAGCATTTT	CASSLGQGYSNQPQHF
-	TRBJ2-7	TRBV18	TGTGCCAGCTCACCCCTGACAGGTACAAGCTCCTACGAGCAGTACTTC	CASSPLTGTSSYEQYF
-	TRBJ1-1	TRBV5-1	TGCGCCAGCAGCTTGGACCAGCGCTCGGCTTTCTTT	CASSLDQRSAFF
TRBD1	TRBJ1-2	TRBV18	TGTGCCAGCTCACCAGGGACAGCTGCTAACTATGGCTACACCTTC	CASSPGTAANYGYTF
TRBD2	TRBJ2-1	TRBV18	TGTGCCAGCTCACCCGGGACTAGCGGGGGGGCTAATGAGCAGTTCTTC	CASSPGTSGGANEQFF
TRBD2	TRBJ2-5	TRBV4-2	TGTGCCAGCAGCCCGGGACTAGCGGGAGAGACCCAGTACTTC	CASSPGLAGETQYF
-	TRBJ1-1	TRBV6-6	TGTGCCAGCAGTCCCCCCGGCGAGGGAACTGAAGCTTTCTTT	CASSPPGEGTEAFF